These 11 T cell receptor beta chains share one sample of origin, sequenced in a study of blood T cell repertoires in COVID-19. Libraries were prepared by immunoSEQ multiplex PCR; TCRdb keeps only in-frame clonotypes and omits some of them. The data hold about 170,000 clones, with 86% observed a single time. The material sequenced was peripheral blood. These receptors all stem from a man aged 65-85 years with acute or convalescent COVID-19.

The chain joins TRBV7-2 to TRBJ2-3; D call uncertain. Germline assignment: CDR1 SGHTA and CDR2 FQGNSA. V dropped 5 bases and J dropped 2 bases, with 11 bases sitting between them. This CDR3 has 14 residues. The chain's CDR3 is CASSTRLNTDTQYF. The CDR3, as DNA: TGTGCCAGCAGCACCCGACTGAACACAGATACGCAGTATTTT.

V gene TRBV20-1 combines with J gene TRBJ1-1, with D possibly being TRBD1 (5 bases). CDR3 length: 12 residues. The germline gives CDR1 DFQATT, CDR2 SNEGSKA (reference sequence). V lost 3 bases and J 8 bases, leaving 13 bases between the germline ends. In nucleotides, the CDR3 is TGCAGTGCTAGTGAACAAGGGGTCGAAGCTTTCTTT. Translating gives CSASEQGVEAFF.

The chain joins TRBV7-8 to TRBJ1-2; tentative D call: TRBD1 (6 bases). Looked up from germline, CDR1 is SGHVS and CDR2 is FQNEAQ. Trimming removed 1 base from V and 5 bases from J, with 14 bases in between. The CDR3 is made up of 15 amino acids. The CDR3 DNA follows: TGTGCCAGCAGCTTAGAGGGACAACAGCTATATGGCTACACCTTC. This sequence encodes CASSLEGQQLYGYTF.

Here the CDR3 reads CASSLLGDTEAFF. CDR3 nucleotides: TGTGCCAGCAGCTTATTAGGAGACACTGAAGCTTTCTTT. The gene calls are TRBV7-2 and TRBJ1-1; D not resolved. Germline assignment: CDR1 SGHTA and CDR2 FQGNSA. V gave up 2 bases and J gave up 3 bases, with 7 bases separating them. The length of the CDR3 is 13 residues.

The V gene is TRBV7-9, the J gene TRBJ2-5; D is undetermined. The CDR3 is 11 residues long. V was trimmed by 4 bases and J by 7 bases, leaving 7 bases between them. Germline-derived CDR1 and CDR2 are SEHNR and FQNEAQ (reference sequence). CDR3 amino acids: CASSSPWTQYF. Here the CDR3 DNA reads TGTGCCAGCAGCTCCCCCTGGACCCAGTACTTC. Full variable domain (rest looked up from reference TRBV7-9 and TRBJ2-5): DTGVSQNPRHKITKRGQNVTFRCDPISEHNRLYWYRQTLGQGPEFLTYFQNEAQLEKSRLLSDRFSAERPKGSFSTLEIQRTEQGDSAMYLCASSSPWTQYFGPGTRLLVL.

The J gene is TRBJ2-1, the V gene TRBV9; the match to TRBD2 covers 8 bases. The CDR3 has 15 residues. Germline lookup yields CDR1 SGDLS and CDR2 YYNGEE. V trimming: 0 bases; J trimming: 5 bases; junction bases outside the gene matches: 4. The DNA of the CDR3 is TGTGCCAGCAGCGTAGCTGGGCGGGGGGACAATGAGCAGTTCTTC. Translating it yields CASSVAGRGDNEQFF.

V usage is TRBV20-1 and J usage is TRBJ2-1; D gene unclear. Germline V lookup: CDR1 DFQATT, CDR2 SNEGSKA (reference sequence). The CDR3 totals 16 residues. V was cut by 3 bases and J by 4 bases, with 19 bases left in between. The CDR3 nucleotides are TGCAGTGCTAGTGCCCCGACTGGCCCCCTTTACAATGAGCAGTTCTTC. It specifies CSASAPTGPLYNEQFF.

The chain recombines TRBV27 with TRBJ2-1; 7 bases agree with TRBD2. V lost 5 bases to trimming and J lost 3 bases; unmatched junction nucleotides: 4. The CDR3 runs 14 residues. The V gene's germline CDR1 is MNHEY and CDR2 SMNVEV (reference sequence). Here the CDR3 DNA reads TGTGCCAGCAGTCTGAGGACTAGCTACAATGAGCAGTTCTTC. As protein: CASSLRTSYNEQFF.

J is TRBJ1-6 and V is TRBV6-2 or TRBV6-3; the D is unclear. There are 12 residues in the CDR3. Germline V lookup: CDR1 MNHEY, CDR2 SVGEGT. V lost 2 bases, J lost 13 bases, and 9 bases lay in between. CDR3 sequence: CASSYPGAPLHF. In nucleotides, the CDR3 is TGTGCCAGCAGTTACCCGGGAGCGCCCCTCCACTTT.

This chain's CDR3 is CSVGEPSYNEQFF. The CDR3 DNA follows: TGCAGCGTGGGAGAGCCCTCCTACAATGAGCAGTTCTTC. The chain combines TRBV29-1 with TRBJ2-1; weak D call: TRBD2 (5 bases). This CDR3 is built from 13 residues. V gave up 6 bases and J gave up 0 bases, with 9 bases separating them. Germline V gives CDR1 SQVTM, CDR2 ANQGSEA.

The V gene is TRBV9, the J gene TRBJ2-5; weak D call: TRBD2 (6 bases). V gave up 4 bases and J gave up 5 bases, with 12 bases separating them. CDR1 is SGDLS, CDR2 YYNGEE, per germline. The CDR3 is 13 amino acids. CDR3 sequence: CASSRGSRETQYF. The CDR3 nucleotides read TGTGCCAGCAGCCGGGGGTCGCGGGAGACCCAGTACTTC.